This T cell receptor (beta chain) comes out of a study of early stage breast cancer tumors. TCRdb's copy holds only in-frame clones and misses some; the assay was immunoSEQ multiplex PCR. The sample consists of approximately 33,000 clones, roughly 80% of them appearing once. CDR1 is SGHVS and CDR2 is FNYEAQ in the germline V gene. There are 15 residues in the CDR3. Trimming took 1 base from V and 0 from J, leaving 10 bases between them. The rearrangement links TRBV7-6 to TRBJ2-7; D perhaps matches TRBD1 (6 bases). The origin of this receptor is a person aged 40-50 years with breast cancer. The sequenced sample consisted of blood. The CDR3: CASSLGEGGSYEQYF. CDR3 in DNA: TGTGCCAGCAGCTTAGGGGAAGGGGGCTCCTACGAGCAGTACTTC.